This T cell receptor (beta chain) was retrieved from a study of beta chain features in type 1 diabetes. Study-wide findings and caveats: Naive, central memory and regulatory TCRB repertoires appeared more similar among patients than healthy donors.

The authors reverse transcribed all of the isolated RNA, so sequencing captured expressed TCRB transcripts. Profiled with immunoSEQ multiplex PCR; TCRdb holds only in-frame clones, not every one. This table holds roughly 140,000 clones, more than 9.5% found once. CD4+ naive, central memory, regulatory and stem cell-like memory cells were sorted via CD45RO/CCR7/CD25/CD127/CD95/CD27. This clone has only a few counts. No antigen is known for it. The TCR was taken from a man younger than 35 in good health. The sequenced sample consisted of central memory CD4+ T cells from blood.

This chain's CDR3 is CASSQRQGGLTEAFF. CDR3 nucleotide sequence: TGCGCCAGCAGCCAAAGACAGGGCGGCTTGACTGAAGCTTTCTTT. This chain joins TRBV4-1 and TRBJ1-1; 7 positions agree with TRBD1. Trimming cost V 2 bases and J 5 bases; bases outside gene matches: 8. The germline CDR1 and CDR2 sequences are MGHRA and YSYEKL. This CDR3 contains 15 residues.